This T cell receptor (beta chain) comes out of a study of shared clonotypes between healthy human individuals. Study outcomes and limitations: The genetic and exposure-history diversity represented was limited by few donors.

When replicate PCRs were run on sorted subsets, they used about 200 ng DNA, about 30,000 T cell genomes. Measured with immunoSEQ multiplex PCR; TCRdb has only the in-frame clones, and not every one. The repertoire consists of over a million clones, with roughly 80% occurring once and the leading ten covering 1.2% to 1.5%. A remark on this clone: Its antigen is as yet unknown.

V dropped 3 bases and J dropped 6 bases, with 20 bases sitting between them. This CDR3 contains 16 residues. Germline V gene data show CDR1 as LGHNA and CDR2 as YSLEER. This receptor was taken from a man between 18 and 29 years old in good health. The chain joins TRBV4-3 to TRBJ1-2, with TRBD1 as a possible D gene (5 bases). The sample consisted of memory CD4+ T cells sorted from blood. Regarding subset: CD45RA-negative fraction. The CDR3 DNA reads as TGCGCCAGCAGCCAGGGGAGTAATCGGGGGTCAGATGGCTACACCTTC. Translated, it gives CASSQGSNRGSDGYTF.